This TCR beta chain was found in a study of identical twins. The V gene lost 4 bases and the J gene lost 9 bases, with 18 bases spanning the gap. Germline CDR1 SGHDN, CDR2 FVKESK. The CDR3 totals 14 residues. Findings and caveats of the study: Models underpredicted monozygotic twin sharing of out-of-frame TCR alpha. Fewer insertions were carried by abundant cord blood beta clonotypes, but none was seen in memory repertoires. Conclusions rested on cross-sectional statistics rather than following the same donors.

At least ten counts were recorded for this clonotype. The antigen is undetermined. The authors used template switching to add a universal primer site and gave cDNA unique molecular identifiers. Using its own MiXCR run on the 5' RACE reads, TCRdb lists one record per CDR3 protein. This table has 120,000 to 150,000 distinct CDR3 sequences, 3% to 4% appearing once. This receptor was taken from a man aged 18 to 29 in good health. The chain has TRBV14 and TRBJ1-1; a possible D gene is TRBD1 (5 bases). Material: memory T cells sorted from blood. CDR3 nucleotides: TGTGCCAGCAGCCCCCGGGGCAGCAACACCCAAGCTTTCTTT. Its translation: CASSPRGSNTQAFF.